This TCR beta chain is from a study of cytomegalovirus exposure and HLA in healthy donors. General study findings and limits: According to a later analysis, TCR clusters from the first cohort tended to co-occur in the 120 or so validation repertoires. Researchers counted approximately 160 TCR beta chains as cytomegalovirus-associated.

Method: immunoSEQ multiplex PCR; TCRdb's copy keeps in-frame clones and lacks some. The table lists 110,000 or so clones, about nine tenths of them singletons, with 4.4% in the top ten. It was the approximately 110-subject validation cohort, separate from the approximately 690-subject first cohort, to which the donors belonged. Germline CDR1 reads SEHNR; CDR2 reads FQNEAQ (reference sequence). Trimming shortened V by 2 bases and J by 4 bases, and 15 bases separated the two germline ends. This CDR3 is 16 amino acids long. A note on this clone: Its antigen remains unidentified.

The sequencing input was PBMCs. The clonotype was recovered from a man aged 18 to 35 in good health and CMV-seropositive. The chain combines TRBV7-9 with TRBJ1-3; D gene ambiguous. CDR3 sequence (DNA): TGTGCCAGCAGCTTAATACGGTTAGACAACGGAAACACCATATATTTT. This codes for CASSLIRLDNGNTIYF. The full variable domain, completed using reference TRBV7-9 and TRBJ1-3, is DTGVSQNPRHKITKRGQNVTFRCDPISEHNRLYWYRQTLGQGPEFLTYFQNEAQLEKSRLLSDRFSAERPKGSFSTLEIQRTEQGDSAMYLCASSLIRLDNGNTIYFGEGSWLTVV.